This T cell receptor beta chain was profiled in a study of shared clonotypes between healthy human individuals. The CDR3 is 15 residues long. V shed 5 bases and J 1 base; nucleotides not matched to a gene: 8. CDR1 SEHNR and CDR2 FQNEAQ come from the germline V gene (reference sequence). Overall study findings and caveats: Sequencing depth was a factor that was expected to affect clonotype sharing among donors.

Assay used: immunoSEQ multiplex PCR; TCRdb lists only in-frame clones, some missing. The sample shows 2,100,000 or so clones, approximately 95% of them seen only once. On this clone itself: Its antigen is not identified.

Sequencing was done on a sample of naive CD4+ T cells sorted from blood. Subset reported: CD45RA+ positively selected. The chain links TRBV7-9 to TRBJ2-7; 7 nucleotides line up with TRBD1. This clonotype was obtained from a man between 18 and 29 years old in good health. The CDR3 loop reads CASSLQYRGSYEQYF. The CDR3 DNA follows: TGTGCCAGCAGCCTACAATACAGGGGTTCCTACGAGCAGTACTTC.